The clone carrying this T cell receptor (beta chain) was found once. As part of library construction, unique molecular identifiers were attached to individual cDNA molecules. TCRdb fed the 5' RACE reads into MiXCR, producing one record per CDR3 protein. The table shows tens of thousands of distinct CDR3 sequences, with over 5% occurring only once. The sample originates from a study of early T cells in non-severe SARS-CoV-2 infection. Across the whole study: RNA in bulk from unsorted whole blood was sequenced, and chains were unpaired.

Trimming cost V 0 bases and J 4 bases, with 4 bases left between them. CDR1 LGHDT and CDR2 YNNKEL come from the germline V gene (reference sequence). CDR3 size: 12 residues. J is TRBJ2-7 and V is TRBV3-1; the D is unclear. The receptor comes from an adult who was a healthcare worker with PCR-confirmed SARS-CoV-2 infection or an uninfected control (not recorded which). Sequencing input: whole blood. The CDR3, as DNA: TGTGCCAGCAGCCAAGACCGGTACGAGCAGTACTTC. Translating gives CASSQDRYEQYF.